Given below is one T cell receptor beta chain in context. As yet, its antigen is unknown. The data stem from a study of T cell responses to AZD1222 COVID-19 vaccine. Measured with immunoSEQ multiplex PCR; TCRdb has only the in-frame clones, and not every one. The profile covers 150,000 to 200,000 clones, with around 94% appearing a single time and about 0.6% taken by the ten largest. This CDR3 has 17 residues. In germline, CDR1 is SGHRS, CDR2 YFSETQ. The ends were cut back, 0 bases at V and 1 base at J, with 15 bases in the middle. Study-wide results and limits: Nearly half of unique spike-specific TCRs reportedly avoided B.1.351 and B.1.1.7 mutated regions. Scientists sampled the repertoires only once the peak T cell response had passed.

The sample here was peripheral blood, taken on day 0 of AZD1222 vaccination. The chain couples TRBV5-1 to TRBJ2-3; TRBD1 might be the D (6 bases). The clonotype originates from an adult in good health. The DNA for the CDR3 is TGCGCCAGCAGCTTGGTCACAGGGCGAATTGGCACAGATACGCAGTATTTT. Translating gives CASSLVTGRIGTDTQYF.